These T cell receptor beta chains were read from a single sample in a study of radiotherapy plus CTLA-4 blockade in lung cancer. TCRdb keeps only in-frame clones here, not all; method: immunoSEQ multiplex PCR. The data hold some 110,000 clones, with 70% to 85% observed a single time. The sample consisted of peripheral blood, taken from a patient treated with radiotherapy plus ipilimumab. The receptors here all came from a human donor with non-small cell lung cancer that progressed on radiotherapy plus ipilimumab. Some clones in this sample may be carry-over from other donors' samples. The CDR3 runs from the conserved cysteine through the conserved F or W. The order of the fields is J gene, clone size, D gene, V gene, CDR3 protein, CDR3 DNA. The D gene is left open where the match is weak. Clone size is shown for a subset of rows, as once, few, many or a class of expanded clone.

TRBJ2-1 | - | TRBD2 | TRBV18 | CASSPVGQRGSYNEQFF | TGTGCCAGCTCACCAGTCGGGCAGCGGGGGTCCTACAATGAGCAGTTCTTC
TRBJ1-1 | - | - | TRBV12-5 | CASGSLGGRGAFF | TGTGCTAGTGGCTCCCTCGGGGGGCGCGGAGCTTTCTTT
TRBJ2-7 | - | - | TRBV7-2 | CASSLPQIYEQYF | TGTGCCAGCAGCTTACCACAGATCTACGAGCAGTACTTC
TRBJ1-2 | - | - | TRBV29-1 | CSVEDREPYGYTF | TGCAGCGTTGAAGATAGGGAGCCGTATGGCTACACCTTC
TRBJ1-2 | - | - | TRBV19 | CASSNTGGDGYTF | TGTGCCAGTAGCAATACGGGGGGCGATGGCTACACCTTC
TRBJ2-7 | - | - | TRBV7-6 | CASSLSGAPMDF | TGTGCCAGCAGCTTATCCGGGGCCCCTATGGACTTC
TRBJ2-1 | - | - | TRBV30 | CAWSVGSYNEQFF | TGTGCCTGGAGTGTCGGAAGCTACAATGAGCAGTTCTTC
TRBJ2-6 | - | - | TRBV19 | CASSEGTTFSGANVLTF | TGTGCCAGTAGTGAGGGGACCACCTTCTCTGGGGCCAACGTCCTGACTTTC
TRBJ2-7 | - | TRBD1 | TRBV7-2 | CASSPDRVGYEQYF | TGTGCCAGCAGCCCCGACAGGGTAGGATACGAGCAGTACTTC
TRBJ1-4 | few | TRBD1 | TRBV7-9 | CASSLRDREKLFF | TGTGCCAGCAGCTTACGGGACAGGGAAAAACTGTTTTTT
TRBJ1-1 | - | TRBD1 | TRBV19 | CASTIGQGYTEAFF | TGTGCCAGTACCATAGGACAGGGATACACTGAAGCTTTCTTT
TRBJ2-2 | - | - | TRBV5-1 | CASSPQVANTGELFF | TGCGCCAGCAGCCCACAGGTCGCGAACACCGGGGAGCTGTTTTTT
TRBJ2-3 | - | TRBD2 | TRBV7-3 | CASSIAGGPPGTQYF | TGTGCCAGCAGCATCGCGGGGGGTCCTCCAGGTACGCAGTATTTT
TRBJ1-1 | - | - | TRBV5-1 | CASSFGPSSTEAFF | TGCGCCAGCAGTTTTGGCCCTTCCTCCACTGAAGCTTTCTTT
TRBJ2-7 | - | - | TRBV4-3 | CASSQGRGSSYEQYF | TGCGCCAGCAGCCAGGGTAGGGGGTCTTCCTACGAGCAGTACTTC
TRBJ1-2 | - | - | TRBV5-4 | CASSLVGTYGYTF | TGTGCCAGCAGCTTGGTGGGTACCTATGGCTACACCTTC
TRBJ2-2 | - | TRBD2 | TRBV30 | CAWGLAESFSGELFF | TGTGCCTGGGGACTAGCCGAATCGTTTTCCGGGGAGCTGTTTTTT
TRBJ1-1 | - | - | TRBV5-1 | CASSPPGGDTEAFF | TGCGCCAGCAGCCCGCCGGGGGGAGATACTGAAGCTTTCTTT
TRBJ2-1 | - | TRBD2 | TRBV4-3 | CASSLAGGYNEQFF | TGCGCCAGCAGCCTAGCGGGGGGCTACAATGAGCAGTTCTTC
TRBJ2-2 | - | TRBD1 | TRBV5-1 | CASSQPGTGPSGELFF | TGCGCCAGCAGTCAGCCCGGGACAGGGCCATCCGGGGAGCTGTTTTTT
TRBJ2-3 | - | TRBD1 | TRBV7-6 | CASSPLGQGATDTQYF | TGTGCCAGCAGCCCGTTGGGACAGGGGGCGACAGATACGCAGTATTTT
TRBJ2-7 | - | - | TRBV7-2 | CASSASYEQYF | TGTGCCAGCAGCGCCTCCTACGAGCAGTACTTC
TRBJ1-3 | - | - | TRBV7-9 | CASSLGRVPGNTIYF | TGTGCCAGCAGCCTTGGAAGGGTCCCTGGAAACACCATATATTTT
TRBJ2-7 | - | - | TRBV28 | CASSFGNPYEQYF | TGTGCCAGCAGTTTCGGCAACCCCTACGAGCAGTACTTC
TRBJ2-3 | - | - | TRBV9 | CASSVDWGATDTQYF | TGTGCCAGCAGCGTAGATTGGGGAGCCACAGATACGCAGTATTTT
TRBJ2-3 | - | - | TRBV9 | CASSVRDTGTDTQYF | TGTGCCAGCAGCGTCCGGGACACTGGCACAGATACGCAGTATTTT
TRBJ2-2 | once | - | TRBV6-1 | CASSEAVLTGELFF | TGTGCCAGCAGTGAAGCGGTCCTCACCGGGGAGCTGTTTTTT
TRBJ2-4 | once | - | TRBV28 | CASSFVGIAKNIQYF | TGTGCCAGCAGTTTTGTGGGGATAGCCAAAAACATTCAGTACTTC
TRBJ2-3 | - | - | TRBV7-2 | CASSHIRGLGTDTQYF | TGTGCCAGCAGCCACATCCGGGGGCTCGGCACAGATACGCAGTATTTT
TRBJ1-2 | - | - | TRBV27 | CASSFGRTLSGGYTF | TGTGCCAGCAGTTTTGGTAGGACATTAAGTGGAGGCTACACCTTC
TRBJ2-7 | - | - | TRBV7-9 | CASSPNLAGEQYF | TGTGCCAGCAGCCCAAATCTCGCGGGCGAGCAGTACTTC
TRBJ2-4 | - | TRBD2 | TRBV2 | CASSEGFGGLGAKNIQYF | TGTGCCAGCAGTGAAGGTTTCGGGGGGTTGGGGGCCAAAAACATTCAGTACTTC
TRBJ2-5 | - | TRBD2 | TRBV5-4 | CASRAYPGLAGGGETQYF | TGTGCCAGCAGAGCTTACCCGGGACTAGCGGGGGGAGGAGAGACCCAGTACTTC
TRBJ2-1 | once | - | TRBV4-2 | CASSQERTLYNEQFF | TGTGCCAGCAGCCAAGAAAGGACACTTTACAATGAGCAGTTCTTC
TRBJ2-3 | - | - | TRBV30 | CAWSPSSPDTQYF | TGTGCCTGGAGTCCTTCCTCCCCAGATACGCAGTATTTT
TRBJ2-1 | once | TRBD2 | TRBV4-3 | CASSQAPGTSGGAGCNEQFF | TGCGCCAGCAGCCAAGCCCCTGGGACTAGCGGGGGGGCGGGTTGCAATGAGCAGTTCTTC
TRBJ2-7 | - | TRBD1 | TRBV5-1 | CASSPRQGSSYEQYF | TGCGCCAGCAGTCCACGACAGGGATCCTCCTACGAGCAGTACTTC
TRBJ2-5 | - | - | TRBV7-2 | CASSLSLGETQYF | TGTGCCAGCAGCTTATCTCTCGGGGAGACCCAGTACTTC
TRBJ2-2 | few | - | TRBV5-1 | CASKAFSDTGELFF | TGCGCCAGCAAGGCATTTTCCGACACCGGGGAGCTGTTTTTT
TRBJ2-7 | - | - | TRBV5-1 | CASSVGTMGYEQYF | TGCGCCAGCAGCGTCGGGACCATGGGCTACGAGCAGTACTTC
TRBJ1-6 | - | - | TRBV5-1 | CASKLGVSSPLHF | TGCGCCAGCAAGTTGGGGGTTAGTTCACCCCTCCACTTT
TRBJ1-1 | once | TRBD1 | TRBV9 | CASSGTTGPNTEAFF | TGTGCCAGCAGCGGCACGACAGGGCCTAACACTGAAGCTTTCTTT
TRBJ1-2 | - | - | TRBV7-2 | CASSILDLGGYTF | TGTGCCAGCAGCATCCTGGACCTGGGTGGCTACACCTTC
TRBJ2-7 | - | - | TRBV7-8 | CASSDSRQGLSYEQYF | TGTGCCAGCAGCGATTCCCGACAGGGACTGTCCTACGAGCAGTACTTC
TRBJ2-7 | - | TRBD2 | TRBV4-3 | CASSPVAGPYEQYF | TGCGCCAGCAGCCCTGTAGCGGGGCCCTACGAGCAGTACTTC